Listed here are 14 T cell receptor beta chains from one sample, sequenced in a study of blood T cell repertoires in COVID-19. Assay used: immunoSEQ multiplex PCR; TCRdb lists only in-frame clones, some missing. The sample lists over 150,000 clones; about 80% were seen once. Sequenced sample: peripheral blood. Source of these receptors: an older woman with acute or convalescent COVID-19.

The rearrangement joins TRBV19 to TRBJ1-5; D is perhaps TRBD1 (6 bases). The CDR3 is 16 amino acids. V shed 5 bases and J shed 6 bases, with 20 bases lying between them. Per germline, CDR1 LNHDA and CDR2 SQIVND (reference sequence). The CDR3 nucleotides are TGTGCCAGTAGTCCTACCGGGACACGTATAAGTCAGCCCCAGCATTTT. Amino acid sequence: CASSPTGTRISQPQHF.

The J gene is TRBJ1-1, the V gene TRBV19; D is undetermined. Per the germline V gene, CDR1 is LNHDA and CDR2 is SQIVND (reference sequence). Trimming took off 0 bases at V and 4 bases at J, with 3 bases between the two ends. The CDR3 totals 12 residues. The CDR3 DNA reads as TGTGCCAGTAGTATAGAGGCCACTGAAGCTTTCTTT. Amino acid sequence: CASSIEATEAFF.

The chain recombines TRBV5-8 with TRBJ1-2; D possibly corresponds to TRBD1 (6 bases). Per germline, CDR1 SGHTS and CDR2 YDEGEE. V was cut by 0 bases and J by 4 bases, with 10 bases left in between. There are 14 residues in the CDR3. The CDR3 coding sequence is TGTGCCAGCAGCTTGGCAGGGGTGCCCTATGGCTACACCTTC. Protein product: CASSLAGVPYGYTF.

This clone was counted only a few times. The identical CDR3 is also encoded by other nucleotide sequences in the sample. The genes are TRBV11-2 and TRBJ1-2; D is ambiguous. V lost 6 bases, J lost 7 bases, and 15 bases lay in between. This CDR3 is 13 amino acids long. CDR1 SGHAT and CDR2 FQNNGV come from the germline V gene. As DNA, the CDR3 is TGTGCCAGCAGTCTCGACTTGGGAGGTGGCTACACCTTC. Amino acid sequence: CASSLDLGGGYTF.

The chain combines TRBV6-5 with TRBJ2-6; D may be TRBD2 (5 bases). The CDR3 length is 16 residues. Germline CDR1 and CDR2: MNHEY and SVGAGI. Trimming pared 4 bases from V and 0 bases from J, leaving 10 bases between. This chain's CDR3 is CASSLERSSGANVLTF. The DNA of the CDR3 is TGTGCCAGCAGTTTGGAGCGGAGCTCTGGGGCCAACGTCCTGACTTTC.

CDR3 sequence reads: CASSPISVAGGPGTGELFF. The DNA for the CDR3 is TGTGCCAGCAGCCCGATCTCAGTCGCGGGGGGGCCGGGCACCGGGGAGCTGTTTTTT. The chain recombines TRBV7-9 with TRBJ2-2; 9 positions agree with TRBD2. The V gene's germline CDR1 is SEHNR and CDR2 FQNEAQ (reference sequence). This CDR3 region has 19 residues. J lost 4 bases, V lost 5 bases, and 17 bases had no gene match.

This clone has only one observation. The rearrangement joins TRBV2 to TRBJ1-2; TRBD1 matches at 7 bases. Trimming removed 4 bases from V and 3 bases from J; junction bases left unmatched: 5. Germline V gene sequence: CDR1 SNHLY, CDR2 FYNNEI. The CDR3 has 14 amino acids. CDR3 DNA sequence: TGTGCCAGCAGTGCTGGACAGGACTACTATGGCTACACCTTC. It translates to CASSAGQDYYGYTF.

The chain links TRBV5-6 to TRBJ1-2; D perhaps matches TRBD1 (5 bases). The germline V gene has CDR1 SGHDT and CDR2 YYEEEE. This CDR3 spans 18 amino acids. The ends were cut back, 4 bases at V and 8 bases at J, with 30 bases in the middle. CDR3 nucleotide sequence: TGTGCCAGCAGCCGGAAAACGGTTTTGCAGGGCCCTCCGGAGGGCTACACCTTC. It is translated as CASSRKTVLQGPPEGYTF.

The chain uses TRBV25-1 and TRBJ1-5, with TRBD1 as a possible D gene (6 bases). Germline assignment: CDR1 MGHDK and CDR2 SYGVNS. The germline V and J ends were trimmed by 7 bases and 4 bases, with 14 bases remaining between them. The CDR3 length is 14 residues. The CDR3 bases are TGTGCCAGCAAGGGGGTCGGGGAGAATCAGCCCCAGCATTTT. Translated, it gives CASKGVGENQPQHF.

This chain connects TRBV6-5 to TRBJ1-6, with 8 bases that match TRBD1. The germline gives CDR1 MNHEY, CDR2 SVGAGI. The CDR3 spans 15 residues. The V gene end was trimmed by 5 bases and the J gene end by 10 bases; junction bases not matched to a gene: 10. The chain's CDR3 is CASSLRTGTNSPLHF. CDR3 nucleotide sequence: TGTGCCAGCAGTCTCCGGACAGGGACCAACTCACCCCTCCACTTT.

The chain links TRBV10-3 to TRBJ2-1, with 10 bases aligning to TRBD1. Trimming removed 0 bases from V and 5 bases from J; junction bases left unmatched: 7. Germline V gives CDR1 ENHRY, CDR2 SYGVKD. This CDR3 region has 17 residues. The CDR3 DNA is TGTGCCATCAGTGAGTCAGAAGGGACAGGGGACGACAATGAGCAGTTCTTC. It encodes CAISESEGTGDDNEQFF.

CDR3 sequence: CASSRAVNYEQYF. The DNA of the CDR3 is TGTGCCAGCAGCCGCGCTGTCAACTACGAGCAGTACTTC. V gene TRBV12-3 or TRBV12-4 combines with J gene TRBJ2-7; no definite D call. The CDR3 contains 13 residues. V was pared by 6 bases and J by 3 bases, with 12 bases between.

The V call is TRBV29-1, the J call TRBJ1-2, with D hard to call. The CDR3 extends over 15 amino acids. Trimming took off 0 bases at V and 2 bases at J, with 13 bases between the two ends. CDR1 and CDR2 (germline): SQVTM, ANQGSEA. CDR3 sequence: CSVEDLVRGNYGYTF. CDR3 coding DNA: TGCAGCGTTGAAGATCTTGTCCGAGGCAACTATGGCTACACCTTC.

The CDR3 DNA is TGTGCCAGCAGCTTAGAAGGCGGGGTCGTCAAAGAGACCCAGTACTTC. As protein: CASSLEGGVVKETQYF. This chain links TRBV7-6 with TRBJ2-5, with D maybe TRBD2 (6 bases). This CDR3 has 16 amino acids. The V and J ends lost 1 base and 3 bases respectively, with 15 bases between them. The germline V gene has CDR1 SGHVS and CDR2 FNYEAQ.